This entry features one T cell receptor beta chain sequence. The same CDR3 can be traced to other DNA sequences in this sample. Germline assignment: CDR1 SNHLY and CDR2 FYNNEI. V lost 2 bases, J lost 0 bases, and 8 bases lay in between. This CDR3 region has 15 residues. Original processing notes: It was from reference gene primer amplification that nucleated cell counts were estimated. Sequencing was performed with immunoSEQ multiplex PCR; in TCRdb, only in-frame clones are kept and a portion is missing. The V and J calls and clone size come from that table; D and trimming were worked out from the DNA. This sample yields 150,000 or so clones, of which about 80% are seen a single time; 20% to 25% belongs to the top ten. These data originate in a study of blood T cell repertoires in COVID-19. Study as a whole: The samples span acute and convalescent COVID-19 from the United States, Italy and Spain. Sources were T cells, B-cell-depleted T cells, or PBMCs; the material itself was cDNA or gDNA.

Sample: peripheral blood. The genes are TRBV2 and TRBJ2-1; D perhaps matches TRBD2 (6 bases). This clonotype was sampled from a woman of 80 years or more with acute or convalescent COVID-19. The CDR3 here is CASSETGSSYNEQFF. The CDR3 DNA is TGTGCCAGCAGTGAAACCGGGAGCTCCTACAATGAGCAGTTCTTC. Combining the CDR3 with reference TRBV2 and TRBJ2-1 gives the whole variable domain EPEVTQTPSHQVTQMGQEVILRCVPISNHLYFYWYRQILGQKVEFLVSFYNNEISEKSEIFDDQFSVERPDGSNFTLKIRSTKLEDSAMYFCASSETGSSYNEQFFGPGTRLTVL.